This T cell receptor beta chain appears in the sequencing data of a study of T-cell memory formation after mild COVID-19 (dated by TCRdb to the early 2020s). Regarding the complete study: Most TCR sequence clusters were specific to one of the two donors. T-cell clones expanding and contracting after mild COVID-19 in two donors were tracked by longitudinal TCRalpha and TCRbeta repertoire sequencing. The cohort was made up of two young adult volunteers, one female and one male, who were previously healthy. The research as a whole found: Balanced CD4/CD8 phenotypes were observed for clones contracting from day 15 to 85, whereas a bias towards CD4+ was observed for a second wave of clones expanding from day 15 to 37. The study included only a couple of mild cases, and larger cohorts that include severe cases with pre-infection samples were judged to be necessary. Whether the second-wave clones peaking on day 37 were SARS-CoV-2 specific was not confirmed. Contracting CD4+ clones turned up mainly in the CM and EM memory subsets, whereas EMRA was where CD8+ clones were enriched. The detection of some responding clones in pre-infection memory suggests that pre-existing cross-reactive memory T cells joined the SARS-CoV-2 response.

TCRdb lists the instrument as Illumina NovaSeq 6000. TCRalpha and TCRbeta cDNA libraries were built by 5'RACE with constant-segment primers, adding sample barcodes and unique molecular identifiers. Trizol reagent was used to extract RNA from every sample. Libraries were amplified in two PCR steps, with a second sample barcode and Illumina TruSeq adapters added in the second step. Sequencing of libraries was performed on an Illumina NovaSeq with 2 x 150 bp paired-end reads. Processing in the source paper ran as follows. With migec v1.2.7, reads were demultiplexed and then collapsed into UMI-guided consensus sequences. Using mixcr v2.1.11, UMI consensuses were aligned to TRA and TRB V and J templates and then assembled into clonotypes. Expanded or contracted clonotypes were those called significant by both edgeR and NoisET, with noise models trained on biological replicates. For edgeR calls, a false discovery rate-adjusted p below 0.01 and a log2 fold-change threshold of 1 were applied. PCA with hierarchical clustering of max-normalized trajectories of the 1000 most abundant clonotypes was used as exploratory dynamics analysis. Separately sequenced CD4+ and CD8+ repertoires were used to assign the CD4 or CD8 phenotype of responding clones. Using fastp at Q25 and MiXCR, TCRdb reprocessed the public reads and kept productive beta chains. One record per CDR3 amino acid sequence lists the most common genes and DNA. TCRdb, rather than the study authors, made the V and J calls. The sample records 470,000 or so distinct CDR3 sequences, 15% to 20% of which are singletons. Of the sample, over 9% is held by the ten largest clones.

As for this clonotype: Its antigen is currently not known. The input lacks base qualities; no much larger clone sits a single base away.

Ficoll-Paque density gradient centrifugation was the method used to isolate PBMCs. From the cysteine through the phenylalanine, the CDR3 covers 14 amino acids. Only CDR3 DNA is held: 42 bases, read in frame from base 1. V is cut by 6 bases and J by 7 bases, and the space between the germline ends is 16 bases. The sequencing input was PBMCs or a T cell subset sorted from them (not recorded which). Here the chain combines TRBV12-3 or TRBV12-4 and TRBJ1-5; there is no confident call for the D gene. The receptor was isolated from an adult woman who had mild COVID-19 (a few samples of this study predate the infection). The sample titles of this study are shuffled in the database, so cell type and time point are left out; the donor was told from shared clones. The CDR3 protein is CASRSRAPSQPQHF. The nucleotide sequence is given as TGTGCCAGCAGATCAAGGGCCCCCAGCCAGCCCCAGCATTTT.